A selection of T cell receptor beta chains follows, all from one sample in a study of esophageal squamous cell carcinoma under preoperative chemotherapy. Via MiXCR, TCRdb re-called the PCR reads, giving one row per CDR3 protein. Seen here are around 34,000 distinct CDR3 sequences, approximately 51% observed once, and the top ten hold more than 20%. Specimen collection occurred from a patient given preoperative chemotherapy. These receptors were obtained from a human donor with esophageal squamous cell carcinoma. The donor label of this sample is uncertain. Each CDR3 is given with its conserved first and last residue. Each record gives: J gene, V gene, D gene, clone size, CDR3 protein, CDR3 DNA. The D gene is left open where the match is weak. A row's size may be missing; if present it is once, few, many or a size class.

TRBJ2-5 TRBV7-3 TRBD1 many CASSPRPQGEQYF TGTGCCAGCAGCCCAAGGCCCCAGGGGGAGCAGTACTTC
TRBJ2-2 TRBV7-2 . . CASSLGAGALKSGELYF TGTGCCAGCAGCTTGGGGGCCGGGGCCCTGAAATCCGGGGAGCTGTATTTT
TRBJ2-3 TRBV12-3/TRBV12-4 . . CGSTRGRGAKDTQYF TGTGGCAGCACCCGCGGGCGGGGAGCCAAAGACACTCAGTATTTC
TRBJ2-1 TRBV7-9 . many CASSLSGRNEQFF TGTGCCAGCAGCTTGTCGGGGAGGAATGAGCAGTTCTTC
TRBJ2-7 TRBV6-2/TRBV6-3 TRBD1 many CASSYGQGSYEQYF TGTGCCAGCAGTTACGGACAGGGTTCCTACGAGCAGTACTTC
TRBJ2-3 TRBV6-1 . . CARGEDGTLTDTQYF TGTGCCAGGGGTGAAGATGGGACTCTCACAGATACGCAGTATTTC
TRBJ2-4 TRBV7-2 TRBD2 . CARSGGFDQDTQYF TGTGCGAGGAGCGGGGGCTTCGACCAAGACACCCAGTACTTC
TRBJ2-7 TRBV11-3 TRBD2 few CASSPSGERERNDEQYF TGTGCCAGCAGCCCGTCTGGGGAGCGGGAACGCAACGACGAGCAGTACTTC
TRBJ1-2 TRBV12-3/TRBV12-4 . many CASRRGQFYGYTF TGTGCCAGCAGGCGCGGACAGTTCTATGGCTACACCTTC
TRBJ2-7 TRBV27 TRBD1 . CASSFRGPYEQYF TGTGCCAGCAGTTTTAGGGGGCCCTACGAGCAGTACTTC
TRBJ2-6 TRBV10-2 . . CATSYSGANVLTF TGCGCCACCTCGTACTCTGGGGCCAACGTCCTGACTTTC
TRBJ2-4 TRBV7-8 . . CASRPRGKNTQYF TGTGCCAGCAGGCCGAGAGGCAAAAACACTCAGTACTTC
TRBJ2-3 TRBV7-8 . . CACSANGGRGLDTQFF TGTGCCTGCAGCGCGAACGGGGGGCGTGGCTTAGATACGCAGTTTTTT
TRBJ2-5 TRBV10-3 . . CAISESGQPPYNEQYF TGTGCCATCAGTGAGTCCGGACAGCCTCCTTACAATGAGCAGTACTTC
TRBJ2-1 TRBV5-6 . . CASSSTGAGETQFF TGTGCCAGCAGTTCGACAGGGGCGGGAGAGACCCAGTTCTTC
TRBJ1-2 TRBV6-1 TRBD1 many CASSPQGASYGYTF TGTGCCAGCAGCCCACAGGGGGCAAGCTATGGCTACACCTTC
TRBJ2-5 TRBV7-2 . . CASSQVRRAETQYF TGTGCCAGCAGCCAAGTGCGCAGGGCAGAGACCCAGTACTTC
TRBJ2-5 TRBV7-3 . . CARGLGARSQDTQYF TGTGCCAGGGGCCTCGGGGCGCGTAGCCAAGATACCCAGTACTTC
TRBJ2-3 TRBV7-8 . . CASSPGTGGDPDTQYF TGTGCCAGCAGCCCCGGGACTGGCGGGGACCCAGATACGCAGTACTTT
TRBJ2-7 TRBV7-8 . . CGRGFGGRGPDTQYF TGTGGCAGGGGCTTCGGGGGGCGGGGCCCAGATACGCAGTACTTC
TRBJ2-3 TRBV6-2/TRBV6-3 . . CASSYGVHRYGQYF TGTGCCAGCAGTTACGGGGTTCACAGATACGGGCAGTATTTT
TRBJ2-7 TRBV7-2 TRBD1 many CASSRGTGLVGEQYF TGTGCCAGCAGCCGAGGGACAGGTTTAGTAGGCGAGCAGTACTTC
TRBJ2-4 TRBV7-3 TRBD2 . CASSPGTSGGAPETQYF TGTGCCAGCAGCCCAGGGACTAGCGGGGGGGCCCCAGAGACGCAGTATTTC
TRBJ2-3 TRBV6-1 TRBD2 . CASRGGLANDTQYF TGTGCCAGCAGGGGGGGGTTAGCCAACGATACGCAGTATTTC
TRBJ2-7 TRBV11-2 . . CASSLGWADSYKQYF TGTGCCAGCAGCTTAGGGTGGGCAGACTCCTACAAGCAGTACTTC
TRBJ2-4 TRBV7-2 . . CATGPWAKDMQYF TGTGCCACGGGCCCGTGGGCCAAAGACATGCAGTACTTC
TRBJ2-1 TRBV7-2 TRBD1 many CASSAGQGASYEQFF TGTGCCAGCAGCGCTGGACAGGGGGCTTCATACGAGCAGTTCTTC
TRBJ2-5 TRBV7-8 . . CASSPWGGGGRDQETQYF TGTGCCAGCAGCCCCTGGGGGGGCGGGGGCCGTGACCAAGAGACCCAGTATTTC
TRBJ2-2 TRBV7-2 TRBD1 . CAQSFRTGKQFF TGTGCCCAGAGTTTCAGGACAGGGAAGCAGTTTTTT
TRBJ1-3 TRBV6-1 TRBD1 . CASTPGGTQYF TGTGCCAGCACCCCAGGGGGGACCCAATATTTT
TRBJ2-7 TRBV7-3 TRBD2 many CASSPRVAGGLSYNEQYF TGTGCCAGCAGCCCCCGTGTGGCGGGGGGGCTCTCCTACAATGAGCAGTACTTC
TRBJ2-7 TRBV6-1 TRBD1 . CASRLTGGLYEQYF TGTGCCAGCCGCTTGACAGGGGGCCTCTACGAGCAGTACTTC
TRBJ2-2 TRBV7-6 TRBD1 medium-sized CASSSNRGLVRELFF TGTGCCAGCAGCAGCAACAGGGGGCTAGTCAGGGAGCTGTTTTTT
TRBJ2-1 TRBV12-3/TRBV12-4 . . CASSLAGRGHTYNEKFF TGTGCCAGCAGTTTAGCCGGCCGAGGACACACCTACAATGAGAAGTTCTTC
TRBJ2-7 TRBV7-2 TRBD1 . CASSQGQGTGEQYF TGTGCCAGCAGCCAAGGACAGGGGACTGGGGAGCAGTACTTC
TRBJ2-3 TRBV12-3/TRBV12-4 TRBD2 . CASSPGGRGTNTQYF TGTGCCAGCAGTCCGGGGGGGCGAGGCACAAACACGCAGTATTTT
TRBJ2-5 TRBV20-1 TRBD2 . CSARDLAGGPETQYF TGCAGTGCTAGAGATTTAGCGGGGGGGCCGGAGACCCAGTACTTC
TRBJ2-3 TRBV7-6 . few CASSPDSSTDTQYF TGTGCCAGCAGCCCCGACTCTAGCACAGATACGCAGTATTTT
TRBJ1-2 TRBV7-8 . few CASAPSSYGYTF TGTGCCAGCGCTCCCTCAAGCTATGGCTACACCTTC
TRBJ2-2 TRBV7-8 TRBD1 once CASHRGSTGALFF TGTGCCAGCCACAGGGGGAGCACCGGTGCGCTGTTTTTT
TRBJ2-5 TRBV15 TRBD2 few CATSRDPPSGGAGQETQYF TGTGCCACCAGCAGAGACCCCCCTAGCGGGGGGGCCGGGCAAGAGACCCAGTACTTC
TRBJ2-1 TRBV7-9 TRBD2 . CASSLAPSGSIYNEQFF TGTGCCAGCAGCTTAGCGCCCAGCGGGAGTATCTACAATGAGCAGTTCTTC
TRBJ2-3 TRBV7-2 . . CGSSSGVGAKDMQYF TGTGGCAGCAGCTCTGGCGTGGGGGCCAAAGACATGCAGTATTTC
TRBJ1-2 TRBV27 . . CASSLSGQRIYGYTF TGTGCCAGCAGTTTATCCGGACAAAGGATCTATGGCTACACCTTC
TRBJ1-5 TRBV7-8 TRBD1 medium-sized CASSEGTGGGNQPQHF TGTGCCAGCAGCGAGGGGACAGGAGGTGGTAATCAGCCCCAGCATTTT
TRBJ2-4 TRBV27 . . CGGRGRDIQYF TGTGGGGGCCGTGGGCGGGACATTCAGTACTTC
TRBJ2-4 TRBV7-2 . . CASSVVGVGATNTQYF TGTGCCAGCAGCGTAGTGGGGGTGGGGGCCACGAACACTCAGTACTTC
TRBJ2-4 TRBV7-3 . . CASSRVSGRGAKNTQYF TGTGCCAGCAGCCGCGTCTCGGGGCGGGGAGCCAAAAATACTCAGTACTTC
TRBJ2-4 TRBV11-3 . . CVTSLAGKNTQYF TGTGTCACGAGCTTAGCAGGCAAAAACACGCAGTACTTC
TRBJ2-7 TRBV7-8 TRBD2 . CASSNLAGGAEDTQYF TGTGCCAGCAGCAACCTAGCGGGGGGGGCCGAAGATACGCAGTACTTC
TRBJ2-2 TRBV7-2 . once CASGLQAVITGALFF TGTGCCAGCGGCCTCCAGGCTGTGATCACCGGGGCGCTGTTTTTT
TRBJ2-3 TRBV7-8 . . CASSRLGGVSTGEQYF TGTGCCAGCAGCCGCCTAGGGGGGGTGAGCACCGGGGAGCAGTATTTT
TRBJ2-1 TRBV7-6 TRBD2 many CASSLVSRGSYNEQFF TGTGCCAGCAGCTTAGTATCGCGCGGGAGCTACAATGAGCAGTTCTTC
TRBJ2-3 TRBV7-8 TRBD1 . CASSVGGSGPETQYF TGTGCCAGCAGCGTAGGGGGCAGTGGCCCAGAGACCCAGTATTTT